A selection of T cell receptor beta chains follows, all from one sample in a study of blood T cells in healthy people across ages. TCRdb recomputed calls from the 5' RACE reads with MiXCR, one row per CDR3 protein. The data show about 380,000 distinct CDR3 sequences, with approximately 52% seen just once and 45% to 65% held by the top ten. The sample was blood. These receptors all stem from a man aged 55-75 years in good health. CDR3s include the opening cysteine and the closing phenylalanine or tryptophan. Each record gives: clone size, V gene, J gene, D gene, CDR3 protein, CDR3 DNA. A D gene is named only where the DNA matches it firmly. Some rows have no size entry. The others give once, few or many, or a class for an expanded clone.

size: NA; V: TRBV29-1; J: TRBJ2-7; D: NA; CDR3: CSVGRGPSEQYF; DNA: TGCAGCGTTGGCCGGGGGCCCTCCGAGCAGTACTTC
size: NA; V: TRBV7-2; J: TRBJ2-1; D: NA; CDR3: CASRLGGEQFF; DNA: TGTGCCAGCAGATTAGGGGGTGAGCAGTTCTTC
size: NA; V: TRBV28; J: TRBJ2-5; D: TRBD1; CDR3: CASSDDRGRRQETQYF; DNA: TGTGCCAGCAGTGACGACAGGGGGCGCCGGCAAGAGACCCAGTACTTC
size: NA; V: TRBV2; J: TRBJ1-6; D: NA; CDR3: CASSNDGPNSPLHF; DNA: TGTGCCAGCAGTAACGACGGACCGAATTCACCCCTCCACTTT
size: NA; V: TRBV7-6; J: TRBJ2-7; D: NA; CDR3: CASSLGGRGTTYEQYF; DNA: TGTGCCAGCAGCTTAGGGGGGCGAGGCACGACTTACGAGCAGTACTTC
size: NA; V: TRBV25-1; J: TRBJ2-3; D: TRBD1; CDR3: CASSEFRGLDTQYF; DNA: TGTGCCAGCAGTGAATTTAGGGGGCTAGATACGCAGTATTTT
size: NA; V: TRBV19; J: TRBJ2-5; D: NA; CDR3: CASSAHRETQYF; DNA: TGTGCCAGTAGTGCCCACAGAGAGACCCAGTACTTC
size: NA; V: TRBV6-5; J: TRBJ1-2; D: NA; CDR3: CASSYAEAGTGYTF; DNA: TGTGCCAGCAGTTACGCTGAGGCAGGGACCGGCTACACCTTC
size: many; V: TRBV29-1; J: TRBJ2-1; D: NA; CDR3: CSVANNEQFF; DNA: TGCAGCGTCGCGAACAATGAGCAGTTCTTC
size: NA; V: TRBV4-3; J: TRBJ1-1; D: NA; CDR3: CASSQARTGRNTEAFF; DNA: TGCGCCAGCAGCCAAGCTCGAACGGGGCGAAACACTGAAGCTTTCTTT
size: NA; V: TRBV4-2; J: TRBJ2-1; D: NA; CDR3: CASSQGPDSDNEQFF; DNA: TGTGCCAGCAGCCAAGGACCCGACAGCGACAATGAGCAGTTCTTC
size: few; V: TRBV29-1; J: TRBJ2-2; D: NA; CDR3: CSAGGRGTGELFF; DNA: TGCAGCGCTGGGGGACGGGGCACCGGGGAGCTGTTTTTT
size: once; V: TRBV2; J: TRBJ1-5; D: NA; CDR3: CASSEGMLNQPQHF; DNA: TGTGCCAGCAGTGAAGGAATGCTCAATCAGCCCCAGCATTTT
size: NA; V: TRBV7-3; J: TRBJ1-2; D: TRBD1; CDR3: CASSWDRGYYYGYTF; DNA: TGTGCCAGCAGCTGGGACAGGGGGTATTACTATGGCTACACCTTC
size: once; V: TRBV3-1; J: TRBJ2-4; D: TRBD2; CDR3: CASSQGMTSLYAQYF; DNA: TGTGCCAGCAGCCAAGGCATGACTAGCCTCTACGCGCAGTACTTC
size: many; V: TRBV5-1; J: TRBJ2-4; D: NA; CDR3: CASSLGPGGRGDIQYF; DNA: TGCGCCAGCAGCTTGGGGCCCGGGGGCCGTGGTGACATTCAGTACTTC
size: few; V: TRBV4-2; J: TRBJ2-7; D: NA; CDR3: CASSQDQGDYYEQYF; DNA: TGTGCCAGCAGCCAAGATCAGGGGGACTACTACGAGCAGTACTTC
size: NA; V: TRBV12-3/TRBV12-4; J: TRBJ2-7; D: NA; CDR3: CASSLATGGEQYF; DNA: TGTGCCAGCAGTTTAGCGACGGGCGGGGAGCAGTACTTC
size: NA; V: TRBV5-6; J: TRBJ1-1; D: TRBD1; CDR3: CASSRKRDRRYTEAFF; DNA: TGTGCCAGCAGCCGAAAAAGGGACAGACGATACACTGAAGCTTTCTTT
size: NA; V: TRBV5-1; J: TRBJ1-4; D: TRBD1; CDR3: CASSLVEGAQYEKLFF; DNA: TGCGCCAGCAGCTTGGTGGAGGGGGCACAGTATGAAAAACTGTTTTTT
size: NA; V: TRBV5-4; J: TRBJ2-7; D: NA; CDR3: CASSFSNSYEQYF; DNA: TGTGCCAGCAGCTTCTCTAATTCCTACGAGCAGTACTTC
size: NA; V: TRBV20-1; J: TRBJ2-4; D: TRBD2; CDR3: CSARVPSGRPAGNIQYF; DNA: TGCAGTGCTAGAGTACCTAGCGGGAGGCCTGCGGGAAACATTCAGTACTTC
size: NA; V: TRBV20-1; J: TRBJ2-7; D: TRBD2; CDR3: CSARDGAIAGGPNEQYF; DNA: TGCAGTGCTAGAGATGGGGCAATCGCGGGAGGTCCCAACGAGCAGTACTTC
size: NA; V: TRBV20-1; J: TRBJ2-1; D: NA; CDR3: CSAAGTGGGTYNEQFF; DNA: TGCAGTGCAGCCGGGACTGGCGGGGGCACATACAATGAGCAGTTCTTC
size: few; V: TRBV3-1; J: TRBJ2-3; D: TRBD1; CDR3: CASSPTGGRDTQYF; DNA: TGTGCCAGCAGCCCGACAGGGGGAAGAGATACGCAGTATTTT
size: once; V: TRBV2; J: TRBJ2-3; D: TRBD2; CDR3: CASRHQRGSTDTQYF; DNA: TGTGCCAGCAGGCATCAGCGGGGTAGCACAGATACGCAGTATTTT
size: NA; V: TRBV9; J: TRBJ2-3; D: NA; CDR3: CASSLETWESDTQYF; DNA: TGTGCCAGCAGCCTAGAAACATGGGAATCAGATACGCAGTATTTT
size: NA; V: TRBV19; J: TRBJ2-3; D: TRBD2; CDR3: CASSIGGRALNTQYF; DNA: TGTGCCAGTAGTATCGGCGGGAGGGCCCTAAATACGCAGTATTTT
size: NA; V: TRBV20-1; J: TRBJ2-5; D: TRBD2; CDR3: CSASRLAGGLKETQYF; DNA: TGCAGTGCTAGTCGACTAGCGGGAGGATTAAAAGAGACCCAGTACTTC
size: NA; V: TRBV30; J: TRBJ2-3; D: TRBD1; CDR3: CAWSPRGLAARDTQYF; DNA: TGTGCCTGGAGTCCAAGGGGGCTGGCGGCCCGAGATACGCAGTATTTT
size: NA; V: TRBV27; J: TRBJ2-7; D: TRBD2; CDR3: CASSPPGLAGPYEQYF; DNA: TGTGCCAGCAGTCCCCCGGGACTAGCGGGACCCTACGAGCAGTACTTC
size: NA; V: TRBV20-1; J: TRBJ1-6; D: NA; CDR3: CSARVTVSSYNSPLHF; DNA: TGCAGTGCTAGAGTGACAGTTAGCTCCTATAATTCACCCCTCCACTTT
size: few; V: TRBV7-2; J: TRBJ2-6; D: NA; CDR3: CASSSAGRYSGANVLTF; DNA: TGTGCCAGCAGCTCAGCTGGCCGTTACTCTGGGGCCAACGTCCTGACTTTC
size: NA; V: TRBV5-1; J: TRBJ1-6; D: TRBD1; CDR3: CASSPGQGASPLHF; DNA: TGCGCCAGCAGCCCGGGACAGGGCGCTTCACCCCTCCACTTT
size: few; V: TRBV4-2; J: TRBJ2-1; D: TRBD2; CDR3: CASSQARILAGESNEQFF; DNA: TGTGCCAGCAGCCAAGCCCGAATACTAGCGGGAGAGAGTAATGAGCAGTTCTTC
size: few; V: TRBV29-1; J: TRBJ2-3; D: NA; CDR3: CSVAVDTQYF; DNA: TGCAGCGTTGCGGTGGATACGCAGTATTTT
size: few; V: TRBV7-2; J: TRBJ2-7; D: NA; CDR3: CASSLVRGVDYEQYF; DNA: TGTGCCAGCAGTCTGGTCAGGGGGGTAGACTACGAGCAGTACTTC
size: NA; V: TRBV7-9; J: TRBJ2-7; D: TRBD2; CDR3: CASSPRGLAGGSYEQYF; DNA: TGTGCCAGCAGCCCCAGAGGACTAGCGGGAGGGTCCTACGAGCAGTACTTC
size: NA; V: TRBV6-2/TRBV6-3; J: TRBJ2-3; D: TRBD1; CDR3: CASSSLTLGQGGRKDTQYF; DNA: TGTGCCAGCAGTTCCCTAACACTGGGACAGGGCGGTCGTAAAGATACGCAGTATTTT
size: NA; V: TRBV16; J: TRBJ2-7; D: NA; CDR3: CASSPWMGNEQYF; DNA: TGTGCCAGCAGCCCTTGGATGGGGAATGAGCAGTACTTC
size: NA; V: TRBV7-9; J: TRBJ2-7; D: TRBD1; CDR3: CASSLVGQGAWYEQYF; DNA: TGTGCCAGCAGCTTAGTGGGCCAGGGGGCTTGGTACGAGCAGTACTTC
size: NA; V: TRBV25-1; J: TRBJ2-5; D: NA; CDR3: CASSGYPSLGGETQYF; DNA: TGTGCCAGCAGTGGATACCCCAGCTTAGGGGGAGAGACCCAGTACTTC
size: NA; V: TRBV20-1; J: TRBJ2-1; D: NA; CDR3: CSAREGSGRTNEQFF; DNA: TGCAGTGCTAGAGAGGGCAGTGGGAGGACTAATGAGCAGTTCTTC
size: few; V: TRBV13; J: TRBJ1-4; D: NA; CDR3: CASSFRVRGSTNEKLFF; DNA: TGTGCCAGCAGCTTTAGGGTGAGGGGATCGACTAATGAAAAACTGTTTTTT
size: NA; V: TRBV6-2/TRBV6-3; J: TRBJ1-1; D: NA; CDR3: CASTQGTEAFF; DNA: TGTGCCAGCACCCAAGGCACTGAAGCTTTCTTT
size: NA; V: TRBV15; J: TRBJ2-1; D: NA; CDR3: CATSSGGELSSYNEQFF; DNA: TGTGCCACCAGCAGTGGCGGGGAGCTTAGCTCCTACAATGAGCAGTTCTTC
size: NA; V: TRBV7-9; J: TRBJ2-4; D: TRBD2; CDR3: CASSFYAGVAKNIQYF; DNA: TGTGCCAGCAGCTTCTATGCGGGGGTAGCCAAAAACATTCAGTACTTC
size: NA; V: TRBV6-5; J: TRBJ2-1; D: NA; CDR3: CASSNTGRSSYEQFF; DNA: TGTGCCAGCAGTAACACAGGGAGGAGCTCCTACGAGCAGTTCTTC
size: few; V: TRBV5-1; J: TRBJ1-1; D: NA; CDR3: CASSSRGHTEAFF; DNA: TGCGCCAGCAGCTCCCGGGGCCACACTGAAGCTTTCTTT